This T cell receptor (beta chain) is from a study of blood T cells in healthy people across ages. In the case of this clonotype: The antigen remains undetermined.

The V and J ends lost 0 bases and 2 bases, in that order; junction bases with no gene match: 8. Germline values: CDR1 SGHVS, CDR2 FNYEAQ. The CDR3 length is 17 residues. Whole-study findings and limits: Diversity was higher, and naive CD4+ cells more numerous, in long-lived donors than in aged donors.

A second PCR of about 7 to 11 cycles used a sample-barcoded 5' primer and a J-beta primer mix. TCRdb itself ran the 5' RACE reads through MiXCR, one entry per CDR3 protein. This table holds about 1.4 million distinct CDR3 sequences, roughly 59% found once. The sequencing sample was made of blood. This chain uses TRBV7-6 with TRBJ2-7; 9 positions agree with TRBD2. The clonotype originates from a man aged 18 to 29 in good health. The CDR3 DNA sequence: TGTGCCAGCAGCTTAGCGCCAGGGACTAGCCGTGCCTACGAGCAGTACTTC. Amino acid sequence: CASSLAPGTSRAYEQYF.